Presented here are 29 T cell receptor beta chains from one specimen sequenced in a study of cytomegalovirus exposure and HLA in healthy donors. It was with 60 Vbeta and 13 Jbeta primers that the PCR ran. Clones were read by immunoSEQ multiplex PCR, and TCRdb kept only the in-frame ones, dropping some. Here the sample spans fewer than 80,000 clones, more than 70% being singletons. The sample was PBMCs. Every receptor here comes from a woman aged 40 to 55 in good health and CMV-seropositive.

The chain combines TRBV6-1 with TRBJ1-1; D uncertain. V was pared by 6 bases and J by 2 bases, with 10 bases between. The CDR3 contains 13 residues. Germline assignment: CDR1 MNHNS and CDR2 SASEGT. CDR3 region: CASRLLFNTEAFF. CDR3 bases: TGTGCCAGCAGACTTCTTTTCAACACTGAAGCTTTCTTT.

The V call is TRBV5-1, the J call TRBJ1-2, with 9 nucleotides matching TRBD1. CDR1 is SGHRS, CDR2 YFSETQ, per germline. Trimming took 2 bases from V and 7 from J; bases not matched to a gene: 12. The CDR3 consists of 16 residues. The CDR3 DNA reads as TGCGCCAGCAGCTTCTCACCTCCGGGACAGGGATTTGGCTACACCTTC. Its protein product is CASSFSPPGQGFGYTF.

This chain links TRBV27 with TRBJ2-5; TRBD1 matches 10 bases. From germline, CDR1 is MNHEY and CDR2 SMNVEV (reference sequence). CDR3 length: 14 amino acids. V was pared by 5 bases and J by 4 bases, with 4 bases of the junction left unmatched. CDR3 nucleotides: TGTGCCAGCAGTACCCGGGACAGGGGAGAGACCCAGTACTTC. It is translated as CASSTRDRGETQYF.

This chain links TRBV5-6 with TRBJ2-7, with 9 bases aligning to TRBD1. CDR1 and CDR2 from the germline V gene are SGHDT and YYEEEE. This CDR3 is built from 15 residues. J was trimmed by 4 bases and V by 0 bases; bases with no gene match: 5. The CDR3 DNA follows: TGTGCCAGCAGCTTGGAGGGGGGGACAGGGTACGAGCAGTACTTC. It codes for CASSLEGGTGYEQYF.

This rearrangement joins TRBV27 to TRBJ2-3; 10 positions match TRBD2. The CDR3 has 15 residues. V was clipped by 2 bases and J by 5 bases; unmatched bases: 4. The germline CDR1 and CDR2 sequences are MNHEY and SMNVEV (reference sequence). DNA for the CDR3: TGTGCCAGCAGTTTAATAGCGGGGGGTGGAGATACGCAGTATTTT. This codes for CASSLIAGGGDTQYF.

The chain joins TRBV6-6 to TRBJ2-7, with 11 bases identical to TRBD1. J gave up 2 bases and V 5 bases, and 5 bases lay outside the gene matches. The germline V gene encodes CDR1 MNHNY and CDR2 SVGAGI (reference sequence). CDR3 length: 15 residues. CDR3 nucleotide sequence: TGTGCCAGCAGTCCCCGGGACAGGGGGGCCTACGAGCAGTACTTC. Its protein product is CASSPRDRGAYEQYF.

This clone has a handful of counts. The V and J genes are TRBV7-2 and TRBJ2-7; D possibly corresponds to TRBD2 (5 bases). CDR3 length: 15 amino acids. V was cut by 1 base and J by 0 bases, with 10 bases left in between. The germline V gene has CDR1 SGHTA and CDR2 FQGNSA. For the CDR3, the DNA is TGTGCCAGCAGCTTAGGCTCGGGGTACTCCTACGAGCAGTACTTC. It encodes CASSLGSGYSYEQYF.

CDR3 coding DNA: TGTGCCAGCAGCGGCACAGCAGGGTATGATGGCTACACCTTC. Amino acids: CASSGTAGYDGYTF. This chain uses TRBV9 with TRBJ1-2; D might be TRBD1 (5 bases). Germline values: CDR1 SGDLS, CDR2 YYNGEE. This CDR3 spans 14 amino acids. V was trimmed by 3 bases and J by 6 bases, leaving 15 bases between them.

As concerns this clone: The sample holds other DNA sequences that translate to the same CDR3. V gene TRBV5-1 combines with J gene TRBJ2-3; 8 positions agree with TRBD1. In germline, CDR1 is SGHRS, CDR2 YFSETQ. Trimming cost V 4 bases and J 2 bases; bases outside gene matches: 9. The CDR3 is made up of 16 amino acids. This CDR3 is CASSNQGAGYTDTQYF. The CDR3 DNA is TGCGCCAGCAGCAACCAGGGGGCGGGGTACACAGATACGCAGTATTTT.

The J gene is TRBJ2-6, the V gene TRBV10-3; TRBD1 aligns across 9 bases. CDR3 size: 18 residues. Germline CDR1 and CDR2: ENHRY and SYGVKD. V was clipped by 5 bases and J by 0 bases; unmatched bases: 8. The CDR3: CAISSGTGSSSGANVLTF. The CDR3 DNA is TGTGCCATCAGTTCCGGGACAGGGTCGAGCTCTGGGGCCAACGTCCTGACTTTC.

This clone has just one count. This rearrangement joins TRBV5-1 to TRBJ2-7; D may be TRBD1 (6 bases). Looked up from germline, CDR1 is SGHRS and CDR2 is YFSETQ. Trimming stripped 5 bases from V and 7 bases from J, with 22 bases between. The CDR3 runs 15 residues. The CDR3 protein is CASRLEPGQVVEQYF. The CDR3 DNA reads as TGCGCCAGCAGACTCGAACCGGGACAAGTCGTAGAGCAGTACTTC. Based on the CDR3 plus reference TRBV5-1 and TRBJ2-7, the full variable domain is KAGVTQTPRYLIKTRGQQVTLSCSPISGHRSVSWYQQTPGQGLQFLFEYFSETQRNKGNFPGRFSGRQFSNSRSEMNVSTLELGDSALYLCASRLEPGQVVEQYFGPGTRLTVT.

This clone was observed once. CDR3 sequence: CASRATQGLGEQYF. In DNA, the CDR3 is TGTGCCAGCAGGGCAACACAGGGCTTGGGGGAGCAGTACTTC. The V gene is TRBV7-9, the J gene TRBJ2-7; the D gene is possibly TRBD1 (6 bases). The CDR3 length is 14 residues. Germline V lookup: CDR1 SEHNR, CDR2 FQNEAQ (reference sequence). Trimming took off 6 bases at V and 7 bases at J, with 19 bases between the two ends.

This clone was counted between two and nine times. This rearrangement joins TRBV19 to TRBJ1-2, with TRBD1 matching 7 bases. J was trimmed by 8 bases and V by 8 bases; bases with no gene match: 5. CDR1 is LNHDA, CDR2 SQIVND, per germline (reference sequence). CDR3 length: 11 residues. CDR3 sequence reads: CASQTGLGYTF. The CDR3 bases are TGTGCCAGTCAGACAGGGCTAGGCTACACCTTC. The whole variable domain, remainder taken from reference TRBV19 and TRBJ1-2, is DGGITQSPKYLFRKEGQNVTLSCEQNLNHDAMYWYRQDPGQGLRLIYYSQIVNDFQKGDIAEGYSVSREKKESFPLTVTSAQKNPTAFYLCASQTGLGYTFGSGTRLTVV.

The chain couples TRBV10-3 to TRBJ1-2; the match to TRBD1 covers 8 bases. CDR1 is ENHRY and CDR2 is SYGVKD in the germline V gene. The CDR3 length is 14 residues. The trim removed 0 bases at V and 6 bases at J, leaving 3 bases unmatched. This chain's CDR3 is CAISESDRGDGYTF. DNA for the CDR3: TGTGCCATCAGTGAGTCAGACAGGGGAGATGGCTACACCTTC.

This clone has only a few counts. Here the CDR3 DNA reads TGTGCCTGGAGTGTGCCTCCGGGACTAGCGGGGGAAGAGCAGTTCTTC. It specifies CAWSVPPGLAGEEQFF. The chain carries TRBV30 and TRBJ2-1, with TRBD2 matching over 14 bases. This CDR3 has 16 residues. Trimming removed 0 bases from V and 10 bases from J; junction bases left unmatched: 8. The V gene's germline CDR1 is GTSNPN and CDR2 SVGIG (reference sequence).

The chain has TRBV18 and TRBJ2-3, with D perhaps TRBD2 (6 bases). V lost 3 bases and J 5 bases, leaving 12 bases between the germline ends. Per the germline V gene, CDR1 is KGHSH and CDR2 is LQKENI. The CDR3 extends over 14 amino acids. CDR3 region: CASSPETRVDTQYF. CDR3 bases: TGTGCCAGCTCACCTGAGACTAGGGTAGATACGCAGTATTTT.

The chain uses TRBV30 and TRBJ2-7; TRBD1 matches at 8 bases. The CDR3 consists of 15 residues. V was pared by 0 bases and J by 2 bases, with 6 bases of the junction left unmatched. Germline CDR1 reads GTSNPN; CDR2 reads SVGIG (reference sequence). The CDR3 DNA reads TGTGCCTGGAGTGTACGTGGGACAGGTCCCTACGAGCAGTACTTC. Its protein product is CAWSVRGTGPYEQYF.

V gene TRBV7-8 combines with J gene TRBJ1-1; D unclear. V was shortened by 5 bases and J by 1 base, with 14 bases between the two germline ends. The germline CDR1 and CDR2 sequences are SGHVS and FQNEAQ. The CDR3 spans 15 residues. The CDR3 nucleotides are TGTGCCAGCAGCCGCGGGTCCCGCGGGAACACTGAAGCTTTCTTT. Its translation: CASSRGSRGNTEAFF.

CDR3: CASSLSSGDLGQYF. For the CDR3, the DNA is TGTGCCAGCAGCTTATCTTCGGGGGATCTAGGGCAGTACTTC. The chain links TRBV7-6 to TRBJ2-7; weak D call: TRBD2 (6 bases). The CDR3 has 14 amino acids. Trimming left V 2 bases short and J 9 bases short, with 17 bases between. Germline V gives CDR1 SGHVS, CDR2 FNYEAQ.

The chain links TRBV11-2 to TRBJ1-2; 8 nucleotides match TRBD1. V was pared by 6 bases and J by 8 bases, with 5 bases of the junction left unmatched. The CDR3 is 12 residues long. Germline V gene lookup returns CDR1 SGHAT and CDR2 FQNNGV. The CDR3 sequence: CASSLQGEGYTF. CDR3 DNA sequence: TGTGCCAGCAGTCTACAGGGGGAAGGCTACACCTTC.

V gene TRBV20-1 combines with J gene TRBJ1-2; 9 bases map to TRBD1. CDR3 length: 10 amino acids. Germline values: CDR1 DFQATT, CDR2 SNEGSKA (reference sequence). The CDR3 DNA reads as TGCAAGGGACAGGGAAATGGCTACACCTTC. It specifies CKGQGNGYTF.

The chain has TRBV12-5 and TRBJ2-1; tentative D call: TRBD1 (6 bases). The CDR3 spans 14 residues. Between the trimmed V and J ends, which lost 3 bases and 8 bases, there was a span of 14 bases. The germline gives CDR1 LGHNT, CDR2 FRNRAP. CDR3 sequence: CASGLGTLMDEQFF. In DNA, the CDR3 is TGTGCTAGTGGTTTAGGGACATTGATGGATGAGCAGTTCTTC.

The chain links TRBV4-3 to TRBJ1-2; maybe TRBD1 (6 bases). Germline values: CDR1 LGHNA, CDR2 YSLEER. This CDR3 has 15 residues. The germline V and J ends were trimmed by 3 bases and 8 bases, with 19 bases remaining between them. The CDR3 bases are TGCGCCAGCAGCCAGGCCGAGGGGGGGGCGCAGGGCTACACCTTC. Translating gives CASSQAEGGAQGYTF.

This clone was seen a single time. V usage is TRBV5-6 and J usage is TRBJ2-2, with 9 bases lining up with TRBD2. The CDR3 consists of 15 residues. CDR1 and CDR2 (germline): SGHDT, YYEEEE. Trimming at V came to 4 bases and at J to 3 bases, leaving 4 bases not matched to a gene. CDR3 amino acids: CASSHKRGDTGELFF. The CDR3 region has the DNA TGTGCCAGCAGCCATAAGCGGGGGGACACCGGGGAGCTGTTTTTT. The full variable domain, rest sourced from reference TRBV5-6 and TRBJ2-2, is DAGVTQSPTHLIKTRGQQVTLRCSPKSGHDTVSWYQQALGQGPQFIFQYYEEEERQRGNFPDRFSGHQFPNYSSELNVNALLLGDSALYLCASSHKRGDTGELFFGEGSRLTVL.

The chain couples TRBV6-6 to TRBJ1-1; the D gene is possibly TRBD1 (6 bases). Germline V CDR1 and CDR2: MNHNY, SVGAGI (reference sequence). The CDR3 is 15 amino acids. Trimming took off 2 bases at V and 4 bases at J, with 14 bases between the two ends. CDR3 DNA: TGTGCCAGCAGTTACCCCGACAGGTGGAGCACTGAAGCTTTCTTT. This gives the protein CASSYPDRWSTEAFF.

The chain carries TRBV5-6 and TRBJ2-3; 7 bases map to TRBD1. V was clipped by 1 base and J by 2 bases; unmatched bases: 4. There are 15 residues in the CDR3. Per germline, CDR1 SGHDT and CDR2 YYEEEE. The CDR3 bases are TGTGCCAGCAGCTTGACCGGGACAGACACAGATACGCAGTATTTT. This sequence encodes CASSLTGTDTDTQYF. Full variable domain (missing parts from reference TRBV5-6 and TRBJ2-3): DAGVTQSPTHLIKTRGQQVTLRCSPKSGHDTVSWYQQALGQGPQFIFQYYEEEERQRGNFPDRFSGHQFPNYSSELNVNALLLGDSALYLCASSLTGTDTDTQYFGPGTRLTVL.

This clone was detected only once. The V gene is TRBV7-2, the J gene TRBJ1-1, with 8 bases identical to TRBD1. CDR3 size: 15 residues. Germline trimming cut 3 bases from V and 7 bases from J; bases unmatched to any gene: 10. Germline V lookup: CDR1 SGHTA, CDR2 FQGNSA. CDR3 nucleotide sequence: TGTGCCAGCAGCTTGCGAGACAGGGGTGAGGTTGAAGCTTTCTTT. It yields the protein CASSLRDRGEVEAFF.

This clone was observed a single time. The rearrangement uses TRBV9 and TRBJ2-2, with a tentative D call TRBD2 (6 bases). Germline loops: CDR1 SGDLS, CDR2 YYNGEE. V was cut by 0 bases and J by 4 bases, with 13 bases left in between. The CDR3 spans 16 residues. CDR3 protein: CASSVGLGGGTGELFF. In DNA form, the CDR3 reads TGTGCCAGCAGCGTAGGGTTGGGGGGAGGCACCGGGGAGCTGTTTTTT.

The rearrangement joins TRBV30 to TRBJ2-2, with no clear D. Germline V gene sequence: CDR1 GTSNPN, CDR2 SVGIG (reference sequence). The V end was cut by 1 base, the J end by 2 bases, with 5 bases between. This CDR3 contains 13 residues. The CDR3 DNA reads TGTGCCTGGAGTGGCAGTAACACCGGGGAGCTGTTTTTT. Amino acids: CAWSGSNTGELFF.